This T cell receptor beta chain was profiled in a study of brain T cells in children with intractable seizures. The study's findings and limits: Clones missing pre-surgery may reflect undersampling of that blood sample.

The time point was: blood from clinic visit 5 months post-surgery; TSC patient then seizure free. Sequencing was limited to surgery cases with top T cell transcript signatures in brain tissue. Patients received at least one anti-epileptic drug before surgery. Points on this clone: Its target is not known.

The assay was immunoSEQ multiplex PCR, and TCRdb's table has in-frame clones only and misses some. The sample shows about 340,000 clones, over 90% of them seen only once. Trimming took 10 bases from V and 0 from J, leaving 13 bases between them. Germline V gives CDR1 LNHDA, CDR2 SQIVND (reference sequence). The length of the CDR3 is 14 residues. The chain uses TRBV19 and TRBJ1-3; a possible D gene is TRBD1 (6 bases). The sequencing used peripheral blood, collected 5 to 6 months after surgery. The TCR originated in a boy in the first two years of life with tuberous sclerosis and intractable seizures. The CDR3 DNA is TGTGCCACCCGTCCAGGGGTCTCTGGAAACACCATATATTTT. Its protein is CATRPGVSGNTIYF.